This TCR beta chain was identified in a study of blood T cell repertoires in COVID-19. Produced via immunoSEQ multiplex PCR; TCRdb's table is partial and in-frame only. The data hold fewer than 200,000 clones, with about three quarters observed a single time. This clone was counted a single time. This CDR3 is built from 16 residues. Trimming took off 3 bases at V and 5 bases at J, with 14 bases between the two ends. Germline V gene lookup returns CDR1 KGHSH and CDR2 LQKENI. The receptor was isolated from a man in his sixties or seventies with acute or convalescent COVID-19. The chain links TRBV18 to TRBJ1-6; unclear D gene. Sequencing input: peripheral blood. CDR3 DNA sequence: TGTGCCAGCTCACCTCTTCCGGTCACCAATAATTCACCCCTCCACTTT. It translates to CASSPLPVTNNSPLHF.